One sample yielded the 8 T cell receptor beta chains listed below, sequenced in a study of graft-versus-host responses after intestinal transplantation. TCRdb's copy holds only in-frame clones and misses some; the assay was immunoSEQ multiplex PCR. The sample lists 14,000 or so clones; roughly 30% were seen once. Sequenced material: alloreactive CD4+ T cells from a mixed lymphocyte reaction culture, taken before intestinal transplant. Subset of the sample: CFSE-low proliferating T cells sorted from approximately 6-day pre-transplant mixed lymphocyte reaction (GvH or HvG direction). These receptors came from a human patient who received an intestinal transplant.

Within the sample, this clone is medium-sized. The J gene is TRBJ2-7, the V gene TRBV18; D is undetermined. V dropped 3 bases and J dropped 2 bases, with 8 bases sitting between them. The CDR3 runs 13 residues. Germline CDR1 KGHSH, CDR2 LQKENI. The CDR3: CASSPYTAYEQYF. The CDR3 region has the DNA TGTGCCAGCTCACCGTACACGGCCTACGAGCAGTACTTC.

The chain employs TRBV28 and TRBJ1-1; 8 positions agree with TRBD1. The J segment lost 10 bases and the V segment lost 3 bases, leaving 4 bases of the junction unmatched. The CDR3 has 12 residues. From germline, CDR1 is MDHEN and CDR2 SYDVKM. This CDR3 reads CASSFRGRGAFF. CDR3 bases: TGTGCCAGCAGTTTCAGGGGGCGCGGAGCTTTCTTT.

In regard to this clone: This could be a read error, since a much larger clone is one nucleotide away. DNA for the CDR3: TGTGCCTGCAGTTACACTAGGGGTACAGGGGGTGGCGGCTACACCTTC. It codes for CACSYTRGTGGGGYTF. J is TRBJ1-2 and V is TRBV6-5; the match to TRBD1 covers 8 bases. This CDR3 is 16 amino acids long. Germline CDR1 MNHEY, CDR2 SVGAGI.

This clone was seen only a few times. The chain combines TRBV5-6 with TRBJ2-3, with TRBD2 as a possible D gene (6 bases). The ends were cut back, 6 bases at V and 8 bases at J, with 19 bases in the middle. The CDR3 length is 14 residues. Germline assignment: CDR1 SGHDT and CDR2 YYEEEE. CDR3 sequence reads: CASTEDYDGGTQYF. CDR3 nucleotides: TGTGCCAGCACCGAGGACTACGACGGGGGTACGCAGTATTTT.

This chain joins TRBV2 and TRBJ2-7; TRBD1 aligns across 10 bases. This CDR3 is 15 amino acids long. The germline gives CDR1 SNHLY, CDR2 FYNNEI. V gave up 5 bases and J gave up 4 bases; unmatched junction bases: 8. The CDR3 sequence is CASSPDRGRLYEQYF. The CDR3 region has the DNA TGTGCCAGCAGTCCTGACAGGGGGCGCTTATACGAGCAGTACTTC.

V usage is TRBV7-2 and J usage is TRBJ2-5, with 7 bases that match TRBD2. Near its end, the DNA agrees better with TRBJ2-7, so the J call may be wrong. From germline, CDR1 is SGHTA and CDR2 FQGNSA. The CDR3 totals 15 residues. The CDR3 bases are TGTGCCAGCAGCCCGCGGGCTAGCGGTACCTACGAGCAGTACTTC. This encodes CASSPRASGTYEQYF.

With regard to this clone: The junction departs from the called germline gene at one end, perhaps through a read error. The chain employs TRBV6-1 and TRBJ2-7, with a weak D call TRBD2 (5 bases). There are 13 residues in the CDR3. Germline lookup yields CDR1 MNHNS and CDR2 SASEGT. The CDR3 nucleotides read TGTGCCAGCAGTGAACGGGGTGACCTGAGGGTGCACTTC. Amino acid sequence: CASSERGDLRVHF.

The chain uses TRBV2 and TRBJ2-3, with D unresolved. CDR1 is SNHLY, CDR2 FYNNEI, per germline. The CDR3 covers 15 residues. V dropped 0 bases and J dropped 4 bases, with 11 bases sitting between them. This CDR3 is CASSEAFPGPDTQYF. The CDR3 coding sequence is TGTGCCAGCAGTGAAGCCTTCCCAGGCCCAGATACGCAGTATTTT.